This TCR beta chain originates from a study of blood T cells in healthy people across ages. Study-level results: Naive CD4+ cells and diversity were both higher in long-lived donors than in aged donors.

PCR was performed a second time for roughly 7 to 11 cycles using a sample-barcoded 5' primer and a J-beta primer mix. From the 5' RACE reads, TCRdb called clonotypes with MiXCR, one entry per CDR3 protein. This sample has around 870,000 distinct CDR3 sequences, with 29% found just once. With V trimmed by 6 bases and J by 0 bases, 8 bases remained unmatched. CDR3 size: 14 residues. Germline assignment: CDR1 DFQATT and CDR2 SNEGSKA (reference sequence). This clonotype occurred many times. The antigen remains unidentified. The study recruited healthy Caucasian donors from Russia who were aged roughly 6 to 95.

Sequencing used blood. The genes are TRBV20-1 and TRBJ2-7, with 7 bases matching TRBD1. The source of this sequence is an elderly woman in good health. The CDR3 loop reads CSAKGQAFSYEQYF. The CDR3 DNA reads as TGCAGTGCCAAAGGACAGGCCTTCTCCTACGAGCAGTACTTC.